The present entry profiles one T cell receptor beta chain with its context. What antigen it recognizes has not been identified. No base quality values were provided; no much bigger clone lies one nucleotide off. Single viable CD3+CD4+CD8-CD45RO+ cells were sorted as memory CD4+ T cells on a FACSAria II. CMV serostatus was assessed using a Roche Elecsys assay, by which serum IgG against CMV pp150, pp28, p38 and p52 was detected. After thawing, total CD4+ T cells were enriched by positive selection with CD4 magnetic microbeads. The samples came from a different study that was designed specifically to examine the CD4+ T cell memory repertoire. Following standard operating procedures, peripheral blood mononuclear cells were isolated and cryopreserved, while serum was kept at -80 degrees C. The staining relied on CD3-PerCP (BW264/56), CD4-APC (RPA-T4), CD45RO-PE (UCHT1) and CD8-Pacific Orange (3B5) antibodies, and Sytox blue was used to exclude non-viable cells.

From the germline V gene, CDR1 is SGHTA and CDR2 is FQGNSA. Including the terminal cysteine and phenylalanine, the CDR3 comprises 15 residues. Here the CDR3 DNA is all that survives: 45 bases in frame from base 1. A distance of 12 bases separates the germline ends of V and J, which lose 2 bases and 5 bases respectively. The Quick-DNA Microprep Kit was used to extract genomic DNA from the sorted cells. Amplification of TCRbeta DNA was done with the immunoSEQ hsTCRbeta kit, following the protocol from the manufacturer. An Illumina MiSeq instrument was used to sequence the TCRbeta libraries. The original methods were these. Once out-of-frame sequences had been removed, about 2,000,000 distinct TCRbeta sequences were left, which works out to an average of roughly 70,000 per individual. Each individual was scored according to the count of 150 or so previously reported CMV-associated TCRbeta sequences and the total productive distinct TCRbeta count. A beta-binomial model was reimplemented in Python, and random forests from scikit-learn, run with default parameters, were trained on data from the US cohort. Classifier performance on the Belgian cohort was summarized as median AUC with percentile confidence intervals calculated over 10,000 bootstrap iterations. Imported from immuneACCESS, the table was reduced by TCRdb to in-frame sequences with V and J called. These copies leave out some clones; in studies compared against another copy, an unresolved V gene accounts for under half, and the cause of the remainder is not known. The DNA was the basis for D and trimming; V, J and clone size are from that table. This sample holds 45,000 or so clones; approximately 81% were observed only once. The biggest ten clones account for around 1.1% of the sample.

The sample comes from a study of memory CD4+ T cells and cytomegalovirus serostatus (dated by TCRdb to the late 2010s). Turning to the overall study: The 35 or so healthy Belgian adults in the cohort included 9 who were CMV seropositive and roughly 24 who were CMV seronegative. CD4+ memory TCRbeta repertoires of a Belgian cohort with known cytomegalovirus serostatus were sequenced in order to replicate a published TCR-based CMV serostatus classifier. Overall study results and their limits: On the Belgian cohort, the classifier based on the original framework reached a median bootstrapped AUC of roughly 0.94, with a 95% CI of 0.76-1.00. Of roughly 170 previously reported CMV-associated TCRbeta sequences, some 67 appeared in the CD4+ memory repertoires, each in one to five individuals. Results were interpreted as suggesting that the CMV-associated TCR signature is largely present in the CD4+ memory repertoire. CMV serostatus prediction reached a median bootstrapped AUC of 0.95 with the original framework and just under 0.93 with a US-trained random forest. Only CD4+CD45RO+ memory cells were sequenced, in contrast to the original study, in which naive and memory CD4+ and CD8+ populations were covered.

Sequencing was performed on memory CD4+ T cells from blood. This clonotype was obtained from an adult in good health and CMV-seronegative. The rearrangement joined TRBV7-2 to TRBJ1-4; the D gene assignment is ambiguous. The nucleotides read TGTGCCAGCAGCTTAAATCTGGGTGCCAATGAAAAACTGTTTTTT. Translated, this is CASSLNLGANEKLFF.